The TCR beta chain under discussion was sequenced for a study of blood T cell repertoires in COVID-19. In the study overall: Sites across the United States, Italy and Spain contributed samples from acute and convalescent COVID-19. Nucleic acid was either cDNA or gDNA, and it came from T cells, B-cell-depleted T cells, or PBMCs.

Trimming took off 5 bases at V and 4 bases at J, with 9 bases between the two ends. The CDR3 sequence is 12 residues long. CDR1 is MDHEN and CDR2 is SYDVKM in the germline V gene. In the original analysis: Estimation of nucleated cell counts relied on the amplification of reference gene primers. Clones were read by immunoSEQ multiplex PCR, and TCRdb kept only the in-frame ones, dropping some. The V and J calls and clone size are taken from that table; D and trimming were inferred from the DNA. Among over 250,000 clones listed, 85% to 90% were seen once. Material for sequencing was peripheral blood. This chain connects TRBV28 to TRBJ2-7; D unresolved. The sequence derives from a human donor in a cohort sampled during active COVID-19. The CDR3 DNA sequence: TGTGCCAGCAGTAATTCCCTTTACGAGCAGTACTTC. Its protein product is CASSNSLYEQYF.